The TCR beta chain under discussion was sequenced for a study of blood T cell repertoires in COVID-19. Study-wide background: The study drew acute and convalescent COVID-19 samples from the United States, Italy and Spain. Sources were T cells, B-cell-depleted T cells, or PBMCs; the material itself was cDNA or gDNA.

As handled by the study authors: Reference gene primer amplification in the assay estimated nucleated cell counts. Sequencing was performed with immunoSEQ multiplex PCR; in TCRdb, only in-frame clones are kept and a portion is missing. Clone size and V and J calls were adopted from that table, with D and trimming inferred from the DNA. This sample yields about 180,000 clones, of which approximately 90% are seen a single time; around 1.9% belongs to the top ten. The germline gives CDR1 MNHEY, CDR2 SVGEGT. V shed 5 bases, J shed 2 bases, and the junction held 5 bases outside the gene matches. The CDR3 is 16 residues long.

Sequencing was done on a sample of peripheral blood. The TCR was taken from a man younger than 30 who had recovered from COVID-19. The gene calls are TRBV6-2 or TRBV6-3 and TRBJ2-3; 12 nucleotides align to TRBD2. The CDR3 protein is CASSGTSGSITDTQYF. The CDR3 coding sequence is TGTGCCAGCAGTGGGACTAGCGGGTCTATCACAGATACGCAGTATTTT.